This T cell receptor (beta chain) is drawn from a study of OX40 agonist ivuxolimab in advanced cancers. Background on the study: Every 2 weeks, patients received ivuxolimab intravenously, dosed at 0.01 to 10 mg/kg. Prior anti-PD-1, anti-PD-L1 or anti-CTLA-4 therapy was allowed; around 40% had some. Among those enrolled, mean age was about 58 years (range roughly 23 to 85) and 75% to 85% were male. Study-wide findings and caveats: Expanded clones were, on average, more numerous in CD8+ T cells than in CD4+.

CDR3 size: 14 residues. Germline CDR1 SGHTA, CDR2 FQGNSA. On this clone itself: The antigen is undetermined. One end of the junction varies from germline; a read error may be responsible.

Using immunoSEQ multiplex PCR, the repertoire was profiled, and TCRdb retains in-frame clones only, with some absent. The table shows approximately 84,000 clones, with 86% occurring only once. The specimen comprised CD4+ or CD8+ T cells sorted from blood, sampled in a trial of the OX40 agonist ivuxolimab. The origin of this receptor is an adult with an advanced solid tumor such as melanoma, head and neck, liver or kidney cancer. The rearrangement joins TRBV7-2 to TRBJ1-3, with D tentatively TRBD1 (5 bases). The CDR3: CASSLMQGGDTIYF. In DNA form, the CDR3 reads TGTGCCAGCAGCTTAATGCAGGGTGGAGACACCATATATTTT.